A selection of T cell receptor beta chains follows, all from one sample in a study of neoadjuvant anti-PD-1 for oral cavity cancer. Assay: immunoSEQ multiplex PCR; the TCRdb copy retains only in-frame clones and omits some. The sample holds roughly 46,000 clones, 77% seen once. The material was PBMCs, obtained after nivolumab (anti-PD-1) treatment. The receptor source for this set is a person aged 35-79 years with oral cavity squamous cell carcinoma. The CDR3 runs from the conserved cysteine through the conserved F or W. Fields, in order: V gene, J gene, clone size, D gene, CDR3 protein, CDR3 DNA. The D gene is left open where the match is weak. Some rows have no size entry. The others give once, few or many, or a class for an expanded clone.

>TRBV2|TRBJ1-2|.|TRBD1
CASSETGTNGYTF
TGTGCCAGCAGTGAGACAGGGACTAATGGCTACACCTTC
>TRBV29-1|TRBJ2-2|few|.
CSKLNGTEANTGELFF
TGCAGCAAACTCAACGGGACCGAGGCGAACACCGGGGAGCTGTTTTTT
>TRBV7-9|TRBJ1-2|.|.
CASSMGDYGYTF
TGTGCCAGCAGCATGGGAGACTATGGCTACACCTTC
>TRBV5-1|TRBJ1-2|.|.
CASRLRTAPQYGYTF
TGCGCCAGCAGGTTGCGGACAGCTCCCCAATATGGCTACACCTTC
>TRBV7-2|TRBJ2-5|.|.
CASSLGRGPETQYF
TGTGCCAGCAGCCTAGGCAGGGGCCCAGAGACCCAGTACTTC
>TRBV19|TRBJ2-7|.|TRBD2
CASTPRPQGGEGEQYF
TGTGCCAGTACCCCGCGGCCCCAGGGAGGGGAGGGCGAGCAGTACTTC
>TRBV19|TRBJ1-1|few|.
CASRGTAGTEAFF
TGTGCCAGTAGGGGAACGGCCGGCACTGAAGCTTTCTTT
>TRBV10-1|TRBJ2-7|few|.
CASSESTGYEQYF
TGCGCCAGCAGTGAGTCGACTGGTTACGAGCAGTACTTC
>TRBV10-2|TRBJ2-2|.|.
CASSERLPGLTGELFF
TGCGCCAGCAGTGAGAGGCTCCCGGGGTTAACCGGGGAGCTGTTTTTT
>TRBV11-2|TRBJ2-7|.|TRBD2
CASSLAQRGAPYEQYF
TGTGCCAGCAGCTTAGCCCAGCGGGGGGCCCCCTACGAGCAGTACTTC
>TRBV6-6|TRBJ1-5|.|.
CASSYLQGSNQPQHF
TGTGCCAGCAGTTACTTACAGGGTAGCAATCAGCCCCAGCATTTT
>TRBV5-1|TRBJ1-5|.|.
CASSLEAGYNQPQHF
TGCGCCAGCAGCTTGGAGGCCGGATACAATCAGCCCCAGCATTTT
>TRBV2|TRBJ2-1|once|TRBD2
CASSPSSGGAYNEQFF
TGTGCCAGCAGTCCCTCGAGCGGGGGGGCGTATAATGAGCAGTTCTTC
>TRBV6-1|TRBJ1-1|.|.
CAMASDRFTEAFF
TGTGCCATGGCCTCGGACCGCTTCACTGAAGCTTTCTTT
>TRBV9|TRBJ1-1|.|.
CASSVVQGGAVTEAFF
TGTGCCAGCAGCGTAGTCCAGGGAGGGGCAGTCACTGAAGCTTTCTTT
>TRBV25-1|TRBJ1-6|.|TRBD1
CATEDGTGNYNSPLHF
TGTGCCACCGAAGACGGGACAGGCAATTATAATTCACCCCTCCACTTT
>TRBV7-8|TRBJ2-6|.|.
CASSSLQGTNGANVLTF
TGTGCCAGCAGCTCATTACAGGGAACGAACGGGGCCAACGTCCTGACTTTC
>TRBV13|TRBJ1-5|.|TRBD1
CATPGQGAEGQPQHF
TGTGCCACCCCGGGACAGGGGGCCGAGGGACAGCCCCAGCATTTT
>TRBV6-4|TRBJ1-5|.|.
CASSVDSFQPQHF
TGTGCCAGCAGTGTTGACAGCTTCCAGCCCCAGCATTTT
>TRBV6-1|TRBJ2-1|few|TRBD2
CASLVRGRGEQFF
TGTGCCAGCTTAGTGCGGGGGAGGGGTGAGCAGTTCTTC
>TRBV29-1|TRBJ2-5|.|TRBD2
CSVTSASGLQETQYF
TGCAGCGTCACGTCGGCTAGCGGCCTGCAAGAGACCCAGTACTTC
>TRBV28|TRBJ2-1|.|TRBD2
CASSLGHSGGVLNEQFF
TGTGCCAGCAGTTTAGGCCATAGCGGGGGGGTGCTGAATGAGCAGTTCTTC
>TRBV5-8|TRBJ1-5|.|.
CASSLQGLGAKQPQHF
TGTGCCAGCAGTTTACAGGGTCTGGGGGCGAAACAGCCCCAGCATTTT
>TRBV5-1|TRBJ2-7|few|TRBD2
CASSLQTLAGGRDEQYF
TGCGCCAGCAGCTTGCAGACGCTAGCGGGGGGAAGAGACGAGCAGTACTTC
>TRBV5-1|TRBJ1-2|.|TRBD1
CASSLGGTGQRNYGYTF
TGCGCCAGCAGCTTGGGGGGGACAGGCCAACGAAACTATGGCTACACCTTC
>TRBV6-1|TRBJ2-4|.|.
CASSDGENIQYF
TGTGCCAGCAGTGACGGAGAAAACATTCAGTACTTC
>TRBV2|TRBJ2-3|.|TRBD2
CASTQRSGSSTDTQYF
TGTGCCAGCACCCAACGAAGCGGGAGTAGCACAGATACGCAGTATTTT
>TRBV14|TRBJ2-7|.|.
CASSQPSSALYEQYF
TGTGCCAGCAGCCAACCCTCCAGCGCCCTTTACGAGCAGTACTTC
>TRBV19|TRBJ1-2|few|.
CASSIGGAGNYGYTF
TGTGCCAGTAGTATAGGCGGGGCAGGGAACTATGGCTACACCTTC
>TRBV6-5|TRBJ1-5|.|.
CASSYSWDQPQHF
TGTGCCAGCAGTTACTCGTGGGATCAGCCCCAGCATTTT
>TRBV6-6|TRBJ2-4|medium-sized|.
CASSSGGRNIQYF
TGTGCCAGCAGTTCCGGGGGCAGGAACATTCAGTACTTC
>TRBV4-1|TRBJ1-2|once|.
CASSQDEDQGRYGYTF
TGCGCCAGCAGCCAAGATGAGGACCAAGGGAGGTATGGCTACACCTTC
>TRBV30|TRBJ2-2|.|.
CAWSGGGTGELFF
TGTGCCTGGAGTGGAGGAGGGACCGGGGAGCTGTTTTTT
>TRBV5-1|TRBJ1-5|.|TRBD1
CASRLGGGGSYSNQPQHF
TGCGCCAGCAGGTTGGGAGGAGGGGGCTCGTATAGCAATCAGCCCCAGCATTTT